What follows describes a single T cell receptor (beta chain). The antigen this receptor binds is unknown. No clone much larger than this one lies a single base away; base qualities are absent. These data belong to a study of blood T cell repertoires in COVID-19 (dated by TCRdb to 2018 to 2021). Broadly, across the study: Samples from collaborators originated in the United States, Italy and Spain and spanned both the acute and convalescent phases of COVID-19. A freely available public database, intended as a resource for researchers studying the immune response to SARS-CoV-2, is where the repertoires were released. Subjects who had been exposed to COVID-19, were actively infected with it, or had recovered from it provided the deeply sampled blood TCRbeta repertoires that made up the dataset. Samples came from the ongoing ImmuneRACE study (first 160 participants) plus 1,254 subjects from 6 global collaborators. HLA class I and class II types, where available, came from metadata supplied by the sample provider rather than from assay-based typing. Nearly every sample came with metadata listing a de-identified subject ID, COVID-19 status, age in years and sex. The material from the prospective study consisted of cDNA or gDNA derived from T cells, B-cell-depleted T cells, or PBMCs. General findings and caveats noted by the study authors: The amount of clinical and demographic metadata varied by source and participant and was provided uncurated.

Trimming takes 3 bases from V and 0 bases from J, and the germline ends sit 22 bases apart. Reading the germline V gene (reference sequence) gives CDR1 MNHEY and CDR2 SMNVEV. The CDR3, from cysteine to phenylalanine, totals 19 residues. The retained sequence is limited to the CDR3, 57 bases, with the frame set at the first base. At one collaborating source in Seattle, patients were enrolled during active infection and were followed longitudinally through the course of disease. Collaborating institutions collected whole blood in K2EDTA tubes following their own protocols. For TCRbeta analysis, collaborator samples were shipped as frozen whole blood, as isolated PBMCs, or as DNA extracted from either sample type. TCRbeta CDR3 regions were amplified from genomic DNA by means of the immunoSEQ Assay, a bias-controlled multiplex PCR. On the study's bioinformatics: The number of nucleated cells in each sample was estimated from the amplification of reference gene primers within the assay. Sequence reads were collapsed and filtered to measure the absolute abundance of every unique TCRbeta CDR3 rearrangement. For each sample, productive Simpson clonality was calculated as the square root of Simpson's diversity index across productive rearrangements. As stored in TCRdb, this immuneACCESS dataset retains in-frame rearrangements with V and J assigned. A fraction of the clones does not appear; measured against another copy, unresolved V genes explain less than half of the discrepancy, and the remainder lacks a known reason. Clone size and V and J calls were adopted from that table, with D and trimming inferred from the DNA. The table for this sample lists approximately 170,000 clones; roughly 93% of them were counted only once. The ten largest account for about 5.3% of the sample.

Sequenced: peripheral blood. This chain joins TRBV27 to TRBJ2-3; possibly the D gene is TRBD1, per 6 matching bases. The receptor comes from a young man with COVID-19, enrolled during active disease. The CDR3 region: CASSFHSPRGFTSTDTQYF. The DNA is TGTGCCAGCAGTTTCCACTCCCCCAGGGGCTTTACTAGCACAGATACGCAGTATTTT.